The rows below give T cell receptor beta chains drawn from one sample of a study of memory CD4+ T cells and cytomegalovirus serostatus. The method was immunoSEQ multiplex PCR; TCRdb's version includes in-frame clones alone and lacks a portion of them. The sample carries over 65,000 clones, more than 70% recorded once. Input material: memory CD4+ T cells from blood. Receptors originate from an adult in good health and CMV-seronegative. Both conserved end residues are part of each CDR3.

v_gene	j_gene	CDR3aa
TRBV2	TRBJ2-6	CASSTGLVSGANVLTF
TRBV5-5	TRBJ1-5	CASSLGQSINQPQHF
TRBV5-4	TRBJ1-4	CASSLDPQTNEKLFF
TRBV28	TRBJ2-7	CASSSSSTGGTYEQYF
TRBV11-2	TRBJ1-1	CASSLVGTGLAEAFF
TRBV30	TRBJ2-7	CAGDRVLNEQYF
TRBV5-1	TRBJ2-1	CASSMRTDANEQFF
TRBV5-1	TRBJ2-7	CASSSGTSGSQYF
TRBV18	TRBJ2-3	CASSPPSTDTQYF
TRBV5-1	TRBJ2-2	CASSLALLSNTGELFF
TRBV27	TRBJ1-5	CASSLSAQGYNQPQHF
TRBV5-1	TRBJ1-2	CASSNSGATDSYGYTF
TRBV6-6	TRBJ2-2	CASSYSENTGELFF
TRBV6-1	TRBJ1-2	CASSEARGGGGYTF
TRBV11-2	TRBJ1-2	CASRTLRTSSPTNYGYTF
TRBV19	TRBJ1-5	CASSGGDSVHQPQHF
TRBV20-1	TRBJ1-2	CSAREGDGYTF
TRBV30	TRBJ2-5	CAWSVAGAQETQYF
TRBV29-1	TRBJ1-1	CSVEMAAGTEAFF
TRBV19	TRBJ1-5	CASSIGTGGGNQPQHF
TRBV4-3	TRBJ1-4	CASSQHMNEKLFF
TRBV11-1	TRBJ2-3	CASSSGASTDTQYF
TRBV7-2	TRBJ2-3	CASSLGAATDTQYF